This T cell receptor beta chain is from a study of Ad26.COV2.S vaccination and SARS-CoV-2 variants (TCRdb year 2021). In the study overall: Sequencing of the TCRbeta repertoire served to evaluate the specificity and breadth of SARS-CoV-2-reactive T cell receptors following Ad26.COV2.S vaccination. The TCR-sequenced set comprised around 30 samples: approximately 20 Ad26.COV2.S vaccine recipients, 5 placebo recipients and 8 SARS-CoV-2 convalescent individuals.

The immunoSEQ Assay was used to sequence TCRbeta CDR3 regions. After extraction, genomic DNA underwent amplification by bias-controlled multiplex PCR, followed by high-throughput sequencing. The study's processing was this. To quantify the absolute abundance of every unique TCRbeta CDR3 region, sequences were collapsed and filtered. T cell fraction was estimated by normalizing TCRbeta template counts to usable DNA, with usable DNA measured through amplification of reference genes found in all nucleated cells. Repertoire TCRs were annotated as SARS-CoV-2-specific by exact matching of V gene, CDR3 amino acid sequence and J gene to a known reactive TCR set. The reference SARS-CoV-2 TCR set came from MIRA and was filtered for enrichment in COVID-19-positive ImmuneCODE repertoires, removing public or cross-reactive TCRs. Using the MIRA antigens, annotated TCRs were further analysed by specific ORF or by position within an ORF. Depth was the summed frequency of annotated unique rearrangements, while breadth was defined as annotated unique rearrangements over total unique productive rearrangements. Group comparisons of TCR breadth used two-sided Wilcoxon rank-sum tests. TCRdb took this table from immuneACCESS and kept in-frame rearrangements with V and J called. Such tables lack part of the clones; where checked against another copy, unresolved V genes explain under half of the gap, and the rest is unexplained. V, J and clone size were drawn from that table, and D and trimming were deduced from the DNA. This sample holds over 130,000 clones; about nine tenths were observed only once. Around 5% of the sample is held by the ten biggest clonotypes.

After removal of 5 bases from V and 3 bases from J, the junction retains 10 bases not matched to a gene. CDR1 and CDR2 were assigned from the germline V gene as SGHVS and FQNEAQ. Measured from the cysteine to the phenylalanine, the CDR3 is 15 residues long. CDR3 DNA only is kept here, 45 bases in frame from base 1. Findings and caveats that apply to the study as a whole: Ad26.COV2.S recipients had higher spike-specific TCR breadth than placebo recipients (P = 0.0014). Vaccine and placebo recipients had comparable non-spike TCR breadth, which fits with the vaccine containing only spike. Substantial breadth of spike-specific CD8+ and CD4+ T cell responses was reported after vaccination. The authors noted that total T cell responses may have been underestimated by the TCR breadth and depth analyses.

This clone was observed many times. It lacks a known antigen. Per-base quality was not reported, and no clone a single base away is much larger than it. Sample time point, as interpreted from the label and publication: individuals recovered from natural SARS-CoV-2 infection. Rearrangement joined TRBV7-8 to TRBJ2-7; TRBD2 fits 7 bases in the junction. The material was peripheral blood, obtained after recovery from COVID-19. The TCR was taken from a human donor who had recovered from COVID-19. The nucleotide sequence is given as TGTGCCAGCAGCCGAGTAAGCGGGGTGGACTACGAGCAGTACTTC. Translated, this is CASSRVSGVDYEQYF.